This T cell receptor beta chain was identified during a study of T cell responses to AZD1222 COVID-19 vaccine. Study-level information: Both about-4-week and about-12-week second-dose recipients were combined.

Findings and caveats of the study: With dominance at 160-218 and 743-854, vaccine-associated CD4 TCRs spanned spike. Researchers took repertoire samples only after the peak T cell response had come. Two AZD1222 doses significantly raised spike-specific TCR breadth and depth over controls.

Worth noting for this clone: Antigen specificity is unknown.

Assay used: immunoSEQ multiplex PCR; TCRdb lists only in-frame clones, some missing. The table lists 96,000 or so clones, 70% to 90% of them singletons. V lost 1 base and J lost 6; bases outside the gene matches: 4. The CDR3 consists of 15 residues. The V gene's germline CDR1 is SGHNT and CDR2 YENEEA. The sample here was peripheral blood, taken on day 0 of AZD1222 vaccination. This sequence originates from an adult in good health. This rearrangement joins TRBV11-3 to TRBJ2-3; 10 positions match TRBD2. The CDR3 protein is CASSLVGLATDTQYF. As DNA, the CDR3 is TGTGCCAGCAGCTTAGTGGGACTAGCGACGGATACGCAGTATTTT.